One T cell receptor beta chain is described in this entry. This CDR3 has 14 residues. Trimming took 6 bases from V and 4 from J; bases not matched to a gene: 6. Germline values: CDR1 SGHTA, CDR2 FQGTGA. Method: immunoSEQ multiplex PCR; TCRdb's copy keeps in-frame clones and lacks some. The sample lists fewer than 55,000 clones, 83% occurring once. These data originate in a study of Ad26.COV2.S vaccination and SARS-CoV-2 variants. The receptor's source is a human donor who had recovered from COVID-19. Source: peripheral blood, taken after recovery from COVID-19. This chain connects TRBV7-3 to TRBJ1-1, with 9 nucleotides matching TRBD1. The CDR3 spells CASSSGTGSTEAFF. CDR3 nucleotide sequence: TGTGCCAGCAGTTCCGGGACAGGGAGCACTGAAGCTTTCTTT.